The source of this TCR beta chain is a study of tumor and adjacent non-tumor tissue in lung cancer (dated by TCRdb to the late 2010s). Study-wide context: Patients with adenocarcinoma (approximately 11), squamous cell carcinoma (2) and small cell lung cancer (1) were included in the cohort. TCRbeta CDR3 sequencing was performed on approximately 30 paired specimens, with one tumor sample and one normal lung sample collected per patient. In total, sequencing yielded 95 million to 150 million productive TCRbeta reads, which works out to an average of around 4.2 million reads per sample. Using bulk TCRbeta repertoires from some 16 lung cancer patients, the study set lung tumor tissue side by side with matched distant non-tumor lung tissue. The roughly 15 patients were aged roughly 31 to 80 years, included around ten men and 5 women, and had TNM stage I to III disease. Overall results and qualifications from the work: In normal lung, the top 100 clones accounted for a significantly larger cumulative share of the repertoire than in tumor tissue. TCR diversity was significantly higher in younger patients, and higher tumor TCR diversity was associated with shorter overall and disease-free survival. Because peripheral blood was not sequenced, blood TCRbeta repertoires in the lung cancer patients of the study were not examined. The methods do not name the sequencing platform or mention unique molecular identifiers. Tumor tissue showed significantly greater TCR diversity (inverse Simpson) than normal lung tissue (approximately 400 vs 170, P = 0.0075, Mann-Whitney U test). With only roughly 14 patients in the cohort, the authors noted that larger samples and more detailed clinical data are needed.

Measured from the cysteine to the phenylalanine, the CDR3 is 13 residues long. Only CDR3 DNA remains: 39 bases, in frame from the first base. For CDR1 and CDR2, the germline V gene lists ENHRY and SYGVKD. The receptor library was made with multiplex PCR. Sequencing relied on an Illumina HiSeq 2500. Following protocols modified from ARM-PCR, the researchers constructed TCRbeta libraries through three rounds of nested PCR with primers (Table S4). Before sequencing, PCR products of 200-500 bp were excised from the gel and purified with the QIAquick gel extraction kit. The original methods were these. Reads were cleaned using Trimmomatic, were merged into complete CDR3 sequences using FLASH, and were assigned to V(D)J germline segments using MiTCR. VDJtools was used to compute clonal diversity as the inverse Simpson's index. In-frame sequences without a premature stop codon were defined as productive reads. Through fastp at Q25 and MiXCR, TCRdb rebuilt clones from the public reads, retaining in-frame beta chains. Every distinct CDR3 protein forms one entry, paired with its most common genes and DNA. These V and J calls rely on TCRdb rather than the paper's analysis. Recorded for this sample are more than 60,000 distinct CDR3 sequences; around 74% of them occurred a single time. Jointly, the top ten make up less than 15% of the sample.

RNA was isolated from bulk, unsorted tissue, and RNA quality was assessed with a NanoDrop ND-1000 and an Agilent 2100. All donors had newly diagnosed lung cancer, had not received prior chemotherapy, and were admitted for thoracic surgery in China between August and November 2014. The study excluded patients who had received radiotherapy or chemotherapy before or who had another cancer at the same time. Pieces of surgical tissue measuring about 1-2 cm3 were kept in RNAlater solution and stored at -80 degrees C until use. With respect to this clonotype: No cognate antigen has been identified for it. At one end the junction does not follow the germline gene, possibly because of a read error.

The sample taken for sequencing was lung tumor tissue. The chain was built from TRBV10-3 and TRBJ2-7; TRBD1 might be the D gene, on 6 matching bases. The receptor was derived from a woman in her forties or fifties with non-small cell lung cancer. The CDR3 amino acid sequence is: CASRDMDSYEQYF. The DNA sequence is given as TGCGCCTCACGGGACATGGACTCCTACGAGCAGTACTTC.